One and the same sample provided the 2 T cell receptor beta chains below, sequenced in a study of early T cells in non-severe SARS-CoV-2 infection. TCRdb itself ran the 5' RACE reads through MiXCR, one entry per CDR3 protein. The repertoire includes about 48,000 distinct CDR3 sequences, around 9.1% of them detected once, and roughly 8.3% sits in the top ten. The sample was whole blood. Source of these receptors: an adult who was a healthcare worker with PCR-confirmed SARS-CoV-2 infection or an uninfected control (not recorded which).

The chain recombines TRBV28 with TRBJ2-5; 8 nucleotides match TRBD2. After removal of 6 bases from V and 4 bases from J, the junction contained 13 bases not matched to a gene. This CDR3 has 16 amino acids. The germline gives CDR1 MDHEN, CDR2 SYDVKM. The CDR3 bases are TGTGCCAGCAGGCCGGGGCTAGCGGGTTTCCGAGAGACCCAGTACTTC. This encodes CASRPGLAGFRETQYF. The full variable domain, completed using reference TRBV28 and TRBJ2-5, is DVKVTQSSRYLVKRTGEKVFLECVQDMDHENMFWYRQDPGLGLRLIYFSYDVKMKEKGDIPEGYSVSREKKERFSLILESASTNQTSMYLCASRPGLAGFRETQYFGPGTRLLVL.

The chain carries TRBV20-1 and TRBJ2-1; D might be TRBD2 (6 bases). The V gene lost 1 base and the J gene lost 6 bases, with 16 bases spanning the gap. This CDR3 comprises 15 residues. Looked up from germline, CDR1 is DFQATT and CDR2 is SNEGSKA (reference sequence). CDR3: CSARVREYPRNEQFF. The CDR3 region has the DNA TGCAGTGCTAGAGTTCGGGAGTACCCTCGCAATGAGCAGTTCTTC.